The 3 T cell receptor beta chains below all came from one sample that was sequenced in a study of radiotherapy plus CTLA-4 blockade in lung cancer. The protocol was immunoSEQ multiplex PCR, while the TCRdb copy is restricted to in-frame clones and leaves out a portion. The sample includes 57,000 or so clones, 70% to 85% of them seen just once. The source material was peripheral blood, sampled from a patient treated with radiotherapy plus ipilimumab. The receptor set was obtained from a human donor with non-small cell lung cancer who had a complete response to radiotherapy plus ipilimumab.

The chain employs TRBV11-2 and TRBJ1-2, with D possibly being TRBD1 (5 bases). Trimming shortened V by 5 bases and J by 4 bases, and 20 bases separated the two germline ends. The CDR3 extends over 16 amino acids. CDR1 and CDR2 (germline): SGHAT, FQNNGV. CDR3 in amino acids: CASSPPGLRGGYGYTF. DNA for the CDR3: TGTGCCAGCAGCCCACCGGGACTCCGGGGCGGCTATGGCTACACCTTC. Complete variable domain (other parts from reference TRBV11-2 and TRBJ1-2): EAGVAQSPRYKIIEKRQSVAFWCNPISGHATLYWYQQILGQGPKLLIQFQNNGVVDDSQLPKDRFSAERLKGVDSTLKIQPAKLEDSAVYLCASSPPGLRGGYGYTFGSGTRLTVV.

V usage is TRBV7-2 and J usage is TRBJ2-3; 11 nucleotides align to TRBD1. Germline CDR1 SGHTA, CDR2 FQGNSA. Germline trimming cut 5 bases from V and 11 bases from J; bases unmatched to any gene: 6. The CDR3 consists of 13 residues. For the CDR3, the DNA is TGTGCCAGCAGCCGCGGGACAGGGGGTATGCAGTATTTT. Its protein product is CASSRGTGGMQYF.

This CDR3 is CASSRAGDDGYTF. CDR3 sequence (DNA): TGTGCCAGTAGTAGGGCAGGGGATGATGGCTACACCTTC. The gene calls are TRBV19 and TRBJ1-2, with D possibly matching TRBD1 (6 bases). This CDR3 has 13 residues. V dropped 4 bases and J dropped 6 bases, with 12 bases sitting between them. Germline CDR1 and CDR2: LNHDA and SQIVND (reference sequence).